This TCR beta chain appears in the sequencing data of a study of CD8 T cells in Susac syndrome. With random hexamers, reverse transcription was performed on roughly 0.5 to 1 ug of RNA. One entry per CDR3 protein, called by TCRdb with MiXCR from the immunoSEQ multiplex PCR reads. Altogether 210,000 or so distinct CDR3 sequences are present, approximately 94% being singletons, with the ten largest covering around 0.15%. Per the germline V gene, CDR1 is SGDLS and CDR2 is YYNGEE. The CDR3 spans 13 residues. Trimming left V 3 bases short and J 3 bases short, with 8 bases between. This receptor was obtained from a human donor with Susac syndrome. Input material: CD4+ T cells from PBMCs. V gene TRBV9 combines with J gene TRBJ2-3, with no clear D. CDR3 nucleotide sequence: TGTGCCAGCAGCGCCCAGACGACAGATACGCAGTATTTT. This encodes CASSAQTTDTQYF.